This T cell receptor (beta chain) was profiled in a study of circulating CD8 cells and anti-PD-1 response in melanoma. Study as a whole: Of approximately 13 patients, seven got anti-PD-1 first and six had prior therapy. Study results and caveats: Replicates were generally not done for experiments.

TCR libraries were prepared from around 15 ng of total RNA with the QIAseq Immune Repertoire TCR panel. MiXCR was run by TCRdb on the reads, yielding one entry per CDR3 protein. Altogether about 480 distinct CDR3 sequences are present, 5% being singletons, with the ten largest covering just over 40%. Germline V gene lookup returns CDR1 DFQATT and CDR2 SNEGSKA (reference sequence). Trimming cost V 6 bases and J 0 bases, with 19 bases left between them. This CDR3 region has 16 residues. By sample share, this clonotype is medium-sized (0.01 to 0.1%). No antigen is known for it. Sorting of live CD3+CD8+TCRalphabeta+ cells by PD-1 and/or TIGIT gave four subsets.

The receptor was isolated from a human donor with melanoma. This chain connects TRBV20-1 to TRBJ2-3; D may be TRBD1 or TRBD2 (5 bases each). This specimen consisted of CD8+ T cells from PBMCs, obtained at baseline or after one month of anti-PD-1 therapy (not recorded which). CDR3 amino acids: CSARRVGATSTDTQYF. In DNA form, the CDR3 reads TGCAGTGCCCGCCGGGTCGGGGCCACTAGCACAGATACGCAGTATTTT.